Here is one T cell receptor beta chain with its context. At least ten counts were recorded for this clonotype. Its antigen specificity is not known. The input lacks base qualities; no much larger clone sits a single base away. The germline V gene gives CDR1 as SGHAT and CDR2 as FQNNGV. Unmatched junction bases come to 12, with V trimmed by 4 bases and J by 0 bases. Its CDR3 holds 20 amino acids, cysteine through phenylalanine. Just CDR3 DNA is preserved here, 60 bases in frame from base 1. The reads were generated on an Illumina HiSeq 1500. TCRdb reran the public reads through fastp at Q25 and MiXCR, keeping productive beta chains. Rows matching on CDR3 protein sequence are summarized as one entry with the most common DNA and genes. The sample contains around 69,000 distinct CDR3 sequences, 20% to 25% of them found a single time. About 72% of the sample belongs to the ten largest clones. Sample treatment or condition, as interpreted from the label and publication: in vitro stimulation with specific CMV peptide epitopes to enrich CMV-specific T cells.

This sample stems from a study of T cell repertoires in cytomegalovirus infection (dated by TCRdb to the late 2010s). Looking at the study overall: Alongside well-studied HLA-B-restricted epitopes, the peptide stimulations were aimed at recently identified HLA-C-restricted CMV epitopes, whose presentation resists viral immunomodulation. Donor HLA type was relevant to the analysis, as public TCR beta signatures indicated carriage of CMV infection together with the matching HLA type.

Broad study findings and their caveats: The ex vivo response was dominated by HLA-C-restricted CMV-specific TCR beta clonotypes, and the single most frequent clonotype in two of eight donors was supplied by these HLA-C-restricted clonotypes. In both this cohort and an independent roughly 330-donor cohort, the cumulative frequency of public TCR beta family members distinguished carriers of CMV infection plus the relevant HLA type.

This specimen was CD8+ T cells from cultured PBMCs, taken from culture after CMV antigen stimulation. This sequence uses TRBV11-2 and TRBJ2-7, with TRBD2 identical over 16 junction bases. This TCR came from a human donor in good health (CMV status not recorded). Some clones in this sample may be carry-over from other donors' samples. The bases read TGTGCCAGCAGCTACTTCGGAGGGACTAGCGGGGGGGCTAACTCCTACGAGCAGTACTTC. Translated, it reads CASSYFGGTSGGANSYEQYF.